Each of the 6 T cell receptor beta chains below was sequenced from the same sample in a study of CD8+ T cells in alopecia areata. Reverse transcribed after extraction, RNA yielded cDNA as the sequencing template. Clones were sequenced by immunoSEQ multiplex PCR, and TCRdb holds only the in-frame ones, with some missing. The sample contains under 130,000 clones, over 75% of which appear only once. The treatment denotes: oral pan-JAK inhibitor, 5-10 mg twice daily. Sequencing used CD8+ T cells sorted from blood, obtained at approximately week 30, from a patient treated with tofacitinib. These receptor sequences come from a human donor with alopecia areata.

The rearrangement links TRBV10-3 to TRBJ2-3, with D perhaps being TRBD1 or TRBD2 (6 bases each). V was trimmed by 3 bases and J by 7 bases, leaving 14 bases between them. The germline V gene has CDR1 ENHRY and CDR2 SYGVKD. The CDR3 is made up of 14 amino acids. CDR3 amino acids: CAISDGTGRNTQYF. The CDR3, as DNA: TGTGCCATCAGTGACGGAACAGGGAGGAATACGCAGTATTTT.

CDR3 sequence (DNA): TGTGCCAGCAGTCTGACCGGGACAGGGGGAAACAATGAGCAGTTCTTC. Protein: CASSLTGTGGNNEQFF. The V gene is TRBV2, the J gene TRBJ2-1; 11 bases are shared with TRBD1. The V and J ends lost 5 bases and 5 bases, in that order; junction bases with no gene match: 8. The CDR3 spans 16 residues. Germline CDR1 and CDR2: SNHLY and FYNNEI.

The rearrangement joins TRBV7-9 to TRBJ2-1; TRBD1 or TRBD2 may be the D gene (5 bases each). The CDR3 totals 17 residues. Germline V lookup: CDR1 SEHNR, CDR2 FQNEAQ (reference sequence). Trimming removed 4 bases at V and 0 bases at J, with 16 bases between. The CDR3 region has the DNA TGTGCCAGCAGCTACCACTTGAGGGGTTCCTCCTACAATGAGCAGTTCTTC. Amino acid sequence: CASSYHLRGSSYNEQFF.

This chain joins TRBV29-1 and TRBJ1-1; no clear D. The germline gives CDR1 SQVTM, CDR2 ANQGSEA. Trimming shortened V by 3 bases and J by 5 bases, and 10 bases separated the two germline ends. The CDR3 extends over 12 amino acids. The CDR3 nucleotides are TGCAGCGTTGACCGAGAGTGGACTGAAGCTTTCTTT. Amino acid sequence: CSVDREWTEAFF.

The V and J genes are TRBV7-6 and TRBJ2-5; 7 nucleotides agree with TRBD1. CDR3 length: 12 residues. In germline, CDR1 is SGHVS, CDR2 FNYEAQ. V was clipped by 5 bases and J by 3 bases; unmatched bases: 0. The CDR3 loop reads CASSGTEETQYF. The DNA for the CDR3 is TGTGCCAGCAGCGGGACAGAAGAGACCCAGTACTTC. The full variable domain, rest sourced from reference TRBV7-6 and TRBJ2-5, is GAGVSQSPRYKVTKRGQDVALRCDPISGHVSLYWYRQALGQGPEFLTYFNYEAQQDKSGLPNDRFSAERPEGSISTLTIQRTEQRDSAMYRCASSGTEETQYFGPGTRLLVL.

This clone occurred a few times. The gene calls are TRBV29-1 and TRBJ2-7; 8 positions agree with TRBD2. This CDR3 spans 15 amino acids. The V gene end was trimmed by 0 bases and the J gene end by 3 bases; junction bases not matched to a gene: 7. Germline-derived CDR1 and CDR2 are SQVTM and ANQGSEA. In nucleotides, the CDR3 is TGCAGCGTTGAAGAGGGCGGGGGGCGCCTCTACGAGCAGTACTTC. Translated: CSVEEGGGRLYEQYF.